This entry features one T cell receptor beta chain sequence. Its antigen is unidentified. This record belongs to a study of identical twins. No donor was unhealthy or non-Caucasian. Overall study results and limits: Part of the zero-insertion signal could reflect confounding by invariant MAIT and iNKT cells. The analysis was cross-sectional rather than longitudinal within donors.

In germline, CDR1 is SGHTA, CDR2 FQGNSA. Losses at the gene ends were 7 bases for V and 15 bases for J; bases not matched to a gene: 11. The CDR3 has 12 residues. TCRdb used MiXCR to reprocess the 5' RACE reads, holding one entry per CDR3 protein. This sample carries 250,000 or so distinct CDR3 sequences, approximately 12% of them seen once, and the ten largest clones take 4%. In addition, the sample was reused for a study of yellow fever vaccine responses in identical twins.

Sequenced material: memory (CD45RO+) T cells sorted from blood. The origin of this receptor is a woman between 18 and 29 years old in good health. V usage is TRBV7-2 and J usage is TRBJ2-3; the match to TRBD1 covers 9 bases. The CDR3 DNA reads as TGTGCCAGCACCAATTACGGGACAGGGTTTTATTTT. It encodes CASTNYGTGFYF.